The entry below gives a single T cell receptor beta chain sequence along with its context. Its antigen is still unknown. Amplified TCR beta CDR3 regions derived from RNA transcripts. First-round RT-PCR of the TCR CDR3 relied on the HTBI primer set. Each CDR3 protein is one row after TCRdb ran MiXCR on the multiplex PCR reads. The sample lists 450,000 to 600,000 distinct CDR3 sequences; 13% to 15% were seen once. This sample was taken from a study of T cells in Graves' hyperthyroidism and ophthalmopathy. Background on the study: Pretreatment peripheral blood was obtained at initial diagnosis. Overall study results and limits: Most clonotypes expanded in thyroid above 0.001 were likewise present in blood.

Graves' hyperthyroidism qualified as stable when ophthalmopathy did not progress within 18 months. Exclusion followed for patients with uncontrolled infection, other autoimmune disease, pregnancy or lactation. The CDR3 extends over 14 amino acids. The V gene's germline CDR1 is SNHLY and CDR2 FYNNEI. V was cut by 6 bases and J by 12 bases, with 18 bases left in between. V usage is TRBV2 and J usage is TRBJ1-6; D is unresolved. Sequenced input: blood. The TCR was taken from a woman in her forties with Graves' hyperthyroidism. CDR3 in amino acids: CASSEPDAVEPLHF. DNA of the CDR3: TGTGCCAGCAGCGAACCGGACGCCGTAGAACCCCTCCACTTT.